This record looks at one TCR beta chain sequence and its context. This specimen belongs to a study of blood T cell repertoires in COVID-19. Overall study context: Sample material is recorded as cDNA or gDNA derived from T cells, B-cell-depleted T cells, or PBMCs.

The assay was immunoSEQ multiplex PCR, and TCRdb's table has in-frame clones only and misses some. Of some 150,000 clones in the sample, more than 65% were seen once. The V and J ends lost 6 bases and 3 bases, in that order; junction bases with no gene match: 13. The CDR3 contains 16 residues. The germline CDR1 and CDR2 sequences are SNHLY and FYNNEI. Sequenced material: peripheral blood. This chain uses TRBV2 with TRBJ2-7; 8 bases are a match to TRBD2. This TCR derives from a man aged 60 to 69 with acute or convalescent COVID-19. CDR3 nucleotide sequence: TGTGCCAGCAGCGAGTGGGCAGCGGGAGACCACTACGAGCAGTACTTC. Translated, it gives CASSEWAAGDHYEQYF. The variable domain in full, completed from reference TRBV2 and TRBJ2-7, reads EPEVTQTPSHQVTQMGQEVILRCVPISNHLYFYWYRQILGQKVEFLVSFYNNEISEKSEIFDDQFSVERPDGSNFTLKIRSTKLEDSAMYFCASSEWAAGDHYEQYFGPGTRLTVT.